The sequence of this T cell receptor (beta chain) was determined in a study of blood T cell repertoires in COVID-19. The V and J ends lost 7 bases and 3 bases respectively, with 11 bases between them. This CDR3 is built from 12 residues. Germline loops: CDR1 SQVTM, CDR2 ANQGSEA. Libraries were prepared by immunoSEQ multiplex PCR; TCRdb keeps only in-frame clonotypes and omits some of them. The profile shows about 150,000 clones, over 65% of them singletons. The receptor was isolated from a human donor in a cohort sampled during active COVID-19. The genes are TRBV29-1 and TRBJ2-3, with a weak D call TRBD2 (6 bases). The sample comprised peripheral blood. The CDR3 loop is CSGGTVTDTQYF. In DNA form, the CDR3 reads TGCAGCGGGGGGACTGTTACAGATACGCAGTATTTT.